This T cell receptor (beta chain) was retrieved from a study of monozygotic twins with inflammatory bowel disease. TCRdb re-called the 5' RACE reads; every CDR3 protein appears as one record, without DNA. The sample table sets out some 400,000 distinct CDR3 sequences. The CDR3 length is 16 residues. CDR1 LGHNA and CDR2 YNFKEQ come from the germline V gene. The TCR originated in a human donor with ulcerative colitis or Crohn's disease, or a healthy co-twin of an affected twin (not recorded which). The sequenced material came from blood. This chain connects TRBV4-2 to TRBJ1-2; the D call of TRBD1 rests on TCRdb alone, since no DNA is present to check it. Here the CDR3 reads CASSHPRGDRAGGYTF.